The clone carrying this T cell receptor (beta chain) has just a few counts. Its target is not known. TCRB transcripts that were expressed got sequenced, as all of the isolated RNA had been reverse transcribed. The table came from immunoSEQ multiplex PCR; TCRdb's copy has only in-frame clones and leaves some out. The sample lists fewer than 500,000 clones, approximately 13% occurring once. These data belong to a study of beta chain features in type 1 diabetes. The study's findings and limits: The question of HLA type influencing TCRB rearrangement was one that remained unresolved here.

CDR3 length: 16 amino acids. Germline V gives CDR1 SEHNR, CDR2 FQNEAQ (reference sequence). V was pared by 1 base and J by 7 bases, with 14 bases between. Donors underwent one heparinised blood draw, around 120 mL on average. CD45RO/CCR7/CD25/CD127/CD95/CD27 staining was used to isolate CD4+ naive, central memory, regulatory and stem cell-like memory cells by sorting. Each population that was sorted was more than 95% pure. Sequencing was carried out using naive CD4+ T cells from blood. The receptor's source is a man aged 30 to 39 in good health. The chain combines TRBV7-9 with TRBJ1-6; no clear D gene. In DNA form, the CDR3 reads TGTGCCAGCAGCTTAGTAGGCGGTAATAGGAATTCACCCCTCCACTTT. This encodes CASSLVGGNRNSPLHF.